One sample yielded the 12 T cell receptor beta chains listed below, sequenced in a study of T cells in Graves' hyperthyroidism and ophthalmopathy. It was RNA transcripts that yielded the amplified TCR beta CDR3 regions. TCR CDR3 regions were first amplified by RT-PCR with HTBI primers. TCRdb re-called the multiplex PCR reads through MiXCR, storing one row per CDR3 protein. The sample holds hundreds of thousands of distinct CDR3 sequences, 14% seen once. Sequencing was carried out using blood. The receptors here all came from a woman younger than 35 with Graves' hyperthyroidism.

The chain recombines TRBV6-1 with TRBJ1-1; D not resolved. CDR1 is MNHNS, CDR2 SASEGT, per germline. V lost 1 base, J lost 6 bases, and 18 bases lay in between. CDR3 length: 16 amino acids. The DNA of the CDR3 is TGTGCCAGCAGTGAAGGTGGAGGGCGGGTGTACGCTGAAGCTTTCTTT. Translated: CASSEGGGRVYAEAFF.

This clonotype was seen a handful of times. The V gene is TRBV30, the J gene TRBJ1-5; perhaps TRBD1 as D (6 bases). The CDR3 is 15 residues long. Trimming left V 3 bases short and J 7 bases short, with 19 bases between. Germline CDR1 is GTSNPN and CDR2 is SVGIG (reference sequence). CDR3: CAWSVPGQGYQPQHF. The CDR3, as DNA: TGTGCCTGGAGCGTACCGGGACAAGGGTACCAGCCCCAGCATTTT.

V is TRBV24-1 and J is TRBJ2-7; 13 bases are shared with TRBD2. In germline, CDR1 is KGHDR, CDR2 SFDVKD. The V and J ends lost 4 bases and 4 bases, in that order; junction bases with no gene match: 6. This CDR3 is built from 16 residues. The chain's CDR3 is CATSDPGTSGIYEQYF. The CDR3 bases are TGTGCCACCAGTGACCCCGGGACTAGCGGGATTTACGAGCAGTACTTC.

This clonotype was seen repeatedly, ten times or more. The DNA for the CDR3 is TGTGCCAGCAGTTTTTTCGGAAACACTGAAGCTTTCTTT. It encodes CASSFFGNTEAFF. V is TRBV28 and J is TRBJ1-1; D unclear. Trimming shortened V by 3 bases and J by 2 bases, and 7 bases separated the two germline ends. Germline V gives CDR1 MDHEN, CDR2 SYDVKM. The CDR3 is made up of 13 amino acids. Looking up the rest from reference TRBV28 and TRBJ1-1 gives the full variable domain: DVKVTQSSRYLVKRTGEKVFLECVQDMDHENMFWYRQDPGLGLRLIYFSYDVKMKEKGDIPEGYSVSREKKERFSLILESASTNQTSMYLCASSFFGNTEAFFGQGTRLTVV.

J is TRBJ1-2 and V is TRBV5-1; a weak D match, TRBD1 (5 bases). The length of the CDR3 is 14 residues. Germline loops: CDR1 SGHRS, CDR2 YFSETQ. The V end lost 4 bases, the J end lost 5 bases, and 15 bases lay between the germline ends. DNA of the CDR3: TGCGCCAGCAGCGAGGGACCTTTGGGTTATGGCTACACCTTC. Residues: CASSEGPLGYGYTF.

This clonotype was seen at least ten times. The chain recombines TRBV7-8 with TRBJ2-1; D is ambiguous. CDR1 and CDR2 from the germline V gene are SGHVS and FQNEAQ. The CDR3 spans 15 residues. Trimming cost V 5 bases and J 6 bases, with 17 bases left between them. The CDR3 sequence is CASSPERWRSNEQFF. CDR3 bases: TGTGCCAGCAGCCCAGAGAGGTGGCGTAGCAATGAGCAGTTCTTC.

This clonotype was counted many times. The chain employs TRBV11-2 and TRBJ2-7; TRBD2 matches at 7 bases. Germline CDR1 is SGHAT and CDR2 is FQNNGV. This CDR3 has 17 amino acids. The V and J ends lost 0 bases and 2 bases, in that order; junction bases with no gene match: 10. The CDR3 reads CASSLDGGAGRPYEQYF. The CDR3 DNA reads as TGTGCCAGCAGCTTAGATGGGGGAGCGGGACGCCCCTACGAGCAGTACTTC. The full variable domain, with the rest looked up from reference TRBV11-2 and TRBJ2-7, is EAGVAQSPRYKIIEKRQSVAFWCNPISGHATLYWYQQILGQGPKLLIQFQNNGVVDDSQLPKDRFSAERLKGVDSTLKIQPAKLEDSAVYLCASSLDGGAGRPYEQYFGPGTRLTVT.

This clonotype was detected a few times. This rearrangement joins TRBV7-8 to TRBJ1-3; D gene ambiguous. Germline CDR1 and CDR2: SGHVS and FQNEAQ. The CDR3 spans 14 residues. Between the trimmed V and J ends, which lost 0 bases and 4 bases, there was a span of 7 bases. CDR3 region: CASSLAQGGNTIYF. CDR3 nucleotides: TGTGCCAGCAGCTTAGCGCAAGGAGGAAACACCATATATTTT.

The chain carries TRBV7-9 and TRBJ2-1; 16 bases match TRBD2. CDR3 length: 18 amino acids. In germline, CDR1 is SEHNR, CDR2 FQNEAQ (reference sequence). J was trimmed by 6 bases and V by 4 bases; bases with no gene match: 9. DNA for the CDR3: TGTGCCAGCAGCTCTGGACAGGGACTAGCGGGAGGGCGCAATGAGCAGTTCTTC. Translated, it gives CASSSGQGLAGGRNEQFF.

This clonotype occurred a few times. This chain connects TRBV15 to TRBJ2-1; D call uncertain. Germline CDR1 and CDR2: LNHNV and YYDKDF (reference sequence). Trimming removed 4 bases from V and 2 bases from J, with 12 bases in between. This CDR3 comprises 15 residues. The CDR3 bases are TGTGCCACCAGCACCTCGGTCCTCCCCTACAATGAGCAGTTCTTC. This encodes CATSTSVLPYNEQFF.

This sequence joins TRBV6-1 and TRBJ1-1; a weak D match, TRBD1 (5 bases). With 3 bases removed from V and 4 bases from J, the gap between germline ends came to 9 bases. Germline assignment: CDR1 MNHNS and CDR2 SASEGT. CDR3 length equals 13 residues. The CDR3 sequence is CASSDGTGTEAFF. Written as DNA, the CDR3 is TGTGCCAGCAGTGACGGGACGGGCACTGAAGCTTTCTTT.

This clonotype occurred once. This chain joins TRBV24-1 and TRBJ2-7; D is unresolved. V lost 4 bases to trimming and J lost 6 bases, with 15 bases between them. CDR3 length equals 14 residues. Germline V lookup: CDR1 KGHDR, CDR2 SFDVKD. As DNA, the CDR3 is TGTGCCACCAGTGACCCCGGCACCCCCTCCGAGCAGTACTTC. Translating it yields CATSDPGTPSEQYF.